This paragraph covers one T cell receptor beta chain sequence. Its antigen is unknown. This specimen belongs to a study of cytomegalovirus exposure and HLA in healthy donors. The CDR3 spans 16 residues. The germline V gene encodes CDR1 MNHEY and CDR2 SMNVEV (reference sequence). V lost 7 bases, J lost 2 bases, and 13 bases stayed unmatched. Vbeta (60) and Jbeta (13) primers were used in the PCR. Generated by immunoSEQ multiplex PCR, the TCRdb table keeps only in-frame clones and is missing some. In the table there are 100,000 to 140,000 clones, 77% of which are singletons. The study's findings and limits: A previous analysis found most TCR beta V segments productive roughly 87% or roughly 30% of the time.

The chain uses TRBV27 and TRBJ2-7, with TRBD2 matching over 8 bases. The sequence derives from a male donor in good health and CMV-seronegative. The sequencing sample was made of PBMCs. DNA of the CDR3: TGTGCCAGCACGGGGGGGACCGGTACTAATCCCTACGAGCAGTACTTC. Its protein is CASTGGTGTNPYEQYF.